What follows are 9 T cell receptor beta chains derived from one specimen sequenced in a study of cytomegalovirus exposure and HLA in healthy donors (dated by TCRdb to the late 2010s). Libraries were prepared through the immunoSEQ multiplex PCR assay. For the multiplex PCR, a mixture combining 60 forward primers for TCR Vbeta segments and 13 reverse primers for TCR Jbeta segments was used. TCRdb limited this immuneACCESS table to in-frame rearrangements with V and J called. A share of clones is missing; checked studies link under half to unresolved V genes, and the rest is unexplained. A total of about 220,000 clones appear in this sample, 75% of them only once. The ten largest account for 1.8% of the sample. The source material was PBMCs. The receptor set was obtained from a woman in her thirties in good health and CMV-seronegative.

V is TRBV30 and J is TRBJ1-1; D perhaps matches TRBD1 (5 bases). Germline CDR1 is GTSNPN and CDR2 is SVGIG (reference sequence). V was pared by 5 bases and J by 10 bases, with 14 bases between. CDR3 length: 11 amino acids. CDR3 in amino acids: CAWETGGRAFF. The CDR3 DNA reads TGTGCCTGGGAGACGGGGGGGAGAGCTTTCTTT.

The chain couples TRBV29-1 to TRBJ2-1, with 8 bases that match TRBD1. With V trimmed by 5 bases and J by 6 bases, 3 bases remained unmatched. The CDR3 sequence is 12 residues long. CDR1 is SQVTM, CDR2 ANQGSEA, per germline. DNA for the CDR3: TGCAGCGTTCATACAGGGGGCAATGAGCAGTTCTTC. This encodes CSVHTGGNEQFF.

The V and J genes are TRBV6-6 and TRBJ2-7; D may be TRBD1 (5 bases). The CDR3 extends over 13 amino acids. CDR1 is MNHNY and CDR2 is SVGAGI in the germline V gene (reference sequence). V was cut by 7 bases and J by 5 bases, with 15 bases left in between. This CDR3 is CASIRQGTHEQYF. CDR3 sequence (DNA): TGTGCCAGCATAAGGCAGGGAACCCACGAGCAGTACTTC.

This sequence joins TRBV19 and TRBJ1-3; weak D call: TRBD1 (5 bases). Trimming left V 5 bases short and J 0 bases short, with 17 bases between. The CDR3 sequence is 17 residues long. Germline V gives CDR1 LNHDA, CDR2 SQIVND (reference sequence). CDR3 coding DNA: TGTGCCAGTAGTCAATCCGGGACTGAGAGCTCTGGAAACACCATATATTTT. This translates into CASSQSGTESSGNTIYF.

This rearrangement joins TRBV19 to TRBJ2-7; TRBD2 agrees at 12 bases. Germline lookup yields CDR1 LNHDA and CDR2 SQIVND (reference sequence). V gave up 2 bases and J gave up 1 base; unmatched junction bases: 0. The CDR3 totals 15 residues. Here the CDR3 DNA reads TGTGCCAGTAGTATACTAGCGGGAGGGTCCTACGAGCAGTACTTC. Translation gives CASSILAGGSYEQYF.

This chain connects TRBV6-1 to TRBJ2-1; perhaps TRBD2 as D (6 bases). CDR1 is MNHNS and CDR2 is SASEGT in the germline V gene. Between the trimmed V and J ends, which lost 4 bases and 0 bases, there was a span of 13 bases. The length of the CDR3 is 16 residues. In DNA form, the CDR3 reads TGTGCCAGCAGTGGGTGGGGGGATAGCTCCTACAATGAGCAGTTCTTC. It is translated as CASSGWGDSSYNEQFF.

This clone was detected only a few times. This chain links TRBV9 with TRBJ1-4, with 11 positions matching TRBD1. J was trimmed by 5 bases and V by 4 bases; bases with no gene match: 4. The germline gives CDR1 SGDLS, CDR2 YYNGEE. The CDR3 contains 15 residues. DNA for the CDR3: TGTGCCAGCAGCTCCGGACAGGGGGCGAATGAAAAACTGTTTTTT. Translating it yields CASSSGQGANEKLFF.

This sequence joins TRBV2 and TRBJ2-7, with D maybe TRBD2 (6 bases). Germline V gene data show CDR1 as SNHLY and CDR2 as FYNNEI. The length of the CDR3 is 12 residues. The V end lost 6 bases, the J end lost 3 bases, and 9 bases lay between the germline ends. CDR3: CASSEEGYEQYF. CDR3 DNA sequence: TGTGCCAGCAGCGAGGAGGGCTACGAGCAGTACTTC.

The rearrangement joins TRBV2 to TRBJ1-1; TRBD1 might be the D (5 bases). Germline assignment: CDR1 SNHLY and CDR2 FYNNEI. Trimming shortened V by 1 base and J by 6 bases, and 9 bases separated the two germline ends. The CDR3 spans 13 residues. CDR3 DNA: TGTGCCAGCAGTGAAGAGACAGAAGCTGAAGCTTTCTTT. Its protein product is CASSEETEAEAFF.